These T cell receptor beta chains were read from a single sample in a study of technical replicates of blood from several donors. Produced via immunoSEQ multiplex PCR; TCRdb's table is partial and in-frame only. Among tens of thousands of clones, more than 85% were seen once, and the ten largest hold approximately 4.5%. Sequencing input: PBMCs. Receptors originate from a human donor in good health. Some clones in this sample may be carry-over from other donors' samples. Each CDR3 is given with its conserved first and last residue. The D gene is left open where the match is weak. A row's size may be missing; if present it is once, few, many or a size class.

V gene	CDR3 length	D gene	J gene	clone size	CDR3 protein	CDR3 DNA
TRBV5-1	14	.	TRBJ2-4	.	CASSPWTEANIQYF	TGCGCCAGCAGCCCATGGACAGAGGCAAACATTCAGTACTTC
TRBV7-2	13	.	TRBJ2-7	.	CASSLQGWHEQYF	TGTGCCAGCAGCTTACAGGGCTGGCACGAGCAGTACTTC
TRBV11-1	15	TRBD1	TRBJ1-4	.	CASSFSGTANEKLFF	TGTGCCAGCAGCTTCTCCGGGACAGCTAATGAAAAACTGTTTTTT
TRBV10-3	13	.	TRBJ1-2	.	CAISGQSIYGYTF	TGTGCCATCAGCGGACAGTCTATCTATGGCTACACCTTC
TRBV5-1	13	.	TRBJ2-1	.	CASSLVPGDEQFF	TGCGCCAGCAGCTTGGTCCCCGGGGATGAGCAGTTCTTC
TRBV19	15	TRBD2	TRBJ2-5	.	CASSWGLRVQETQYF	TGTGCCAGTAGTTGGGGACTACGGGTACAAGAGACCCAGTACTTC
TRBV7-2	16	TRBD1	TRBJ1-5	.	CASSLSLDRGGQPQHF	TGTGCCAGCAGCTTATCCCTCGACAGGGGTGGGCAGCCCCAGCATTTT
TRBV7-9	13	.	TRBJ2-3	.	CASSPGSLDTQYF	TGTGCCAGCAGCCCCGGGTCTCTGGATACGCAGTATTTT
TRBV10-3	15	TRBD1	TRBJ2-2	.	CAISPGQANTGELFF	TGTGCCATCAGTCCGGGACAGGCGAACACCGGGGAGCTGTTTTTT
TRBV7-2	18	.	TRBJ1-3	.	CASSLQGHTSVSGNTIYF	TGTGCCAGCAGCTTACAAGGACACACCTCGGTCTCTGGAAACACCATATATTTT
TRBV5-1	15	TRBD2	TRBJ2-7	.	CASSLTSGASYEQYF	TGCGCCAGCAGCCTAACTAGCGGCGCCTCCTACGAGCAGTACTTC
TRBV18	13	TRBD1	TRBJ1-2	.	CASTNDRGYGYTF	TGTGCCAGCACCAATGACAGGGGATATGGCTACACCTTC
TRBV5-4	13	TRBD1	TRBJ1-2	.	CASSLDPRGYYTF	TGTGCCAGCAGCTTGGATCCCAGGGGGTACTACACCTTC
TRBV7-6	14	.	TRBJ2-3	.	CASSPRPATDTQYF	TGTGCCAGCAGCCCTCGTCCCGCGACAGATACGCAGTATTTT
TRBV5-1	20	TRBD2	TRBJ2-7	medium-sized	CASSPTSWFQTSGRLYEQYF	TGCGCCAGCTCACCGACATCTTGGTTTCAGACTAGCGGGCGACTGTACGAGCAGTACTTC
TRBV2	15	.	TRBJ2-1	many	CASSDGETIYNEQFF	TGTGCCAGCAGTGATGGGGAGACGATTTACAATGAGCAGTTCTTC
TRBV13	16	TRBD2	TRBJ2-5	.	CASSLNSREVTETQYF	TGTGCCAGCAGCTTAAACTCGCGGGAGGTTACGGAGACCCAGTACTTC
TRBV7-3	15	TRBD2	TRBJ2-7	.	CASSLLAGGSYEQYF	TGTGCCAGCAGTTTATTAGCGGGAGGTTCCTACGAGCAGTACTTC
TRBV7-9	17	TRBD2	TRBJ2-7	.	CASSSGTSGGASYEQYF	TGTGCCAGCAGCTCGGGGACTAGCGGGGGCGCCTCCTACGAGCAGTACTTC
TRBV13	13	.	TRBJ2-2	once	CASRGGSTGELFF	TGTGCCAGCCGGGGAGGCAGCACCGGGGAGCTGTTTTTT
TRBV27	16	TRBD2	TRBJ2-7	.	CASSLRLAGGSYEQYF	TGTGCCAGCAGTCTAAGACTAGCGGGAGGTTCCTACGAGCAGTACTTC
TRBV6-5	15	TRBD1	TRBJ2-7	.	CASRDAGQGTYEQYF	TGTGCCAGCAGAGACGCGGGACAGGGGACCTACGAGCAGTACTTC
TRBV9	17	TRBD2	TRBJ2-2	.	CASSVPSGWTNTGELFF	TGTGCCAGCAGCGTACCTAGCGGGTGGACGAACACCGGGGAGCTGTTTTTT